Presented here are 21 T cell receptor beta chains from one specimen sequenced in a study of cytomegalovirus exposure and HLA in healthy donors. PCR used 60 Vbeta primers and 13 Jbeta primers. Sequencing was performed with immunoSEQ multiplex PCR; in TCRdb, only in-frame clones are kept and a portion is missing. The sample records 120,000 or so clones, over 70% being singletons. The sample comprised PBMCs. The receptors shown here come from a man aged 40-50 years in good health and CMV-seropositive.

The chain recombines TRBV27 with TRBJ2-2, with 7 bases matching TRBD1. The CDR3 loop spans 15 amino acids. The ends lost 4 bases at V and 7 bases at J; junction bases unmatched: 9. Per germline, CDR1 MNHEY and CDR2 SMNVEV (reference sequence). The DNA of the CDR3 is TGTGCCAGCAGTTCTAACAGGGGAGTGGACGGGGAGCTGTTTTTT. This sequence encodes CASSSNRGVDGELFF.

This clone has more than one count but fewer than ten. The chain links TRBV9 to TRBJ2-7; 7 bases match TRBD2. J was trimmed by 0 bases and V by 3 bases; bases with no gene match: 15. The germline V gene has CDR1 SGDLS and CDR2 YYNGEE. This CDR3 has 18 amino acids. CDR3 DNA sequence: TGTGCCAGCAGCGCTAGTCTTTCCTCCGTAGCGGGCTCCTACGAGCAGTACTTC. Translated, it gives CASSASLSSVAGSYEQYF.

The chain employs TRBV7-2 and TRBJ2-7; the D gene is possibly TRBD2 (6 bases). V was trimmed by 4 bases and J by 1 base, leaving 11 bases between them. Germline CDR1 and CDR2: SGHTA and FQGNSA. There are 14 residues in the CDR3. The CDR3: CASSSRDGSYEQYF. Here the CDR3 DNA reads TGTGCCAGCAGCTCGCGGGACGGTTCCTACGAGCAGTACTTC.

This clone was observed a few times. CDR3 in DNA: TGCGCCAGCAGCTTGGAGACAGGGGACAACTATGGCTACACCTTC. Translated, it gives CASSLETGDNYGYTF. J is TRBJ1-2 and V is TRBV5-1, with 8 positions matching TRBD1. Germline V gene lookup returns CDR1 SGHRS and CDR2 YFSETQ. The CDR3 sequence is 15 residues long. With V trimmed by 0 bases and J by 2 bases, 3 bases remained unmatched.

The V gene is TRBV7-9, the J gene TRBJ2-1; D unclear. With 2 bases removed from V and 8 bases from J, the gap between germline ends came to 13 bases. Germline CDR1 is SEHNR and CDR2 is FQNEAQ (reference sequence). The CDR3 length is 14 residues. CDR3 amino acids: CASSLLGSLDEQFF. CDR3 bases: TGTGCCAGCAGCTTACTCGGTTCTCTCGATGAGCAGTTCTTC.

In this sample, this clone turned up a few times. CDR3 in amino acids: CASAWQGSYEQYF. The CDR3 DNA is TGTGCTAGTGCCTGGCAGGGGTCCTACGAGCAGTACTTC. The chain carries TRBV12-5 and TRBJ2-7; D is perhaps TRBD1 (6 bases). The CDR3 has 13 residues. V was pared by 7 bases and J by 1 base, with 11 bases between. Germline loops: CDR1 LGHNT, CDR2 FRNRAP.

This rearrangement joins TRBV2 to TRBJ2-1, with 12 nucleotides matching TRBD2. J lost 7 bases, V lost 4 bases, and 8 bases had no gene match. In germline, CDR1 is SNHLY, CDR2 FYNNEI. The CDR3 runs 16 residues. The CDR3 reads CASSVSELAGGNEQFF. The CDR3 bases are TGTGCCAGCAGTGTATCTGAACTAGCGGGGGGAAATGAGCAGTTCTTC. Together with reference TRBV2 and TRBJ2-1, the CDR3 gives the full variable domain: EPEVTQTPSHQVTQMGQEVILRCVPISNHLYFYWYRQILGQKVEFLVSFYNNEISEKSEIFDDQFSVERPDGSNFTLKIRSTKLEDSAMYFCASSVSELAGGNEQFFGPGTRLTVL.

The V call is TRBV23-1, the J call TRBJ2-1; 16 bases agree with TRBD2. TRBV23-1 is given ORF status, its function remaining uncertain. With V trimmed by 0 bases and J by 1 base, 12 bases remained unmatched. This CDR3 contains 22 residues. The CDR3 nucleotides read TGCGCCAGCAGTCAATCGGAGTCGAGGTCGGGACTAGCGGGAGGGTCCTACAATGAGCAGTTCTTC. It encodes CASSQSESRSGLAGGSYNEQFF.

The V call is TRBV27, the J call TRBJ2-1; D possibly corresponds to TRBD1 (7 bases). V was cut by 7 bases and J by 4 bases, with 17 bases left in between. The CDR3 loop spans 15 amino acids. CDR1 and CDR2 (germline): MNHEY, SMNVEV (reference sequence). The CDR3 sequence is CASTKAGQRYNEQFF. The CDR3 DNA reads TGTGCCAGCACCAAGGCGGGACAGAGATACAATGAGCAGTTCTTC.

This clone has more than one count but fewer than ten. V gene TRBV15 combines with J gene TRBJ2-7, with D possibly TRBD1 on 6 matching bases. V was clipped by 0 bases and J by 4 bases, with 10 bases between them. The germline V gene has CDR1 LNHNV and CDR2 YYDKDF (reference sequence). This CDR3 contains 14 residues. This CDR3 is CATSRDTRGYEQYF. CDR3 nucleotides: TGTGCCACCAGCAGAGATACCAGGGGTTACGAGCAGTACTTC.

The genes are TRBV19 and TRBJ2-2; tentative D call: TRBD1 (7 bases). Germline CDR1 reads LNHDA; CDR2 reads SQIVND (reference sequence). The length of the CDR3 is 18 residues. The V end was cut by 0 bases, the J end by 2 bases, with 16 bases between. The CDR3 is CASSIDPRQGGNTGELFF. The CDR3 nucleotides are TGTGCCAGTAGTATAGACCCCAGACAGGGAGGAAACACCGGGGAGCTGTTTTTT.

The genes are TRBV6-5 and TRBJ1-1; the match to TRBD1 covers 9 bases. V lost 10 bases, J lost 3 bases, and 12 bases stayed unmatched. CDR3 length: 15 amino acids. The germline CDR1 and CDR2 sequences are MNHEY and SVGAGI. The CDR3 sequence is CATSDETGGHTEAFF. The DNA of the CDR3 is TGTGCCACTTCAGATGAGACAGGGGGGCACACTGAAGCTTTCTTT.

The rearrangement links TRBV6-5 to TRBJ1-5; 8 bases agree with TRBD1. Trimming took 6 bases from V and 1 from J; bases not matched to a gene: 2. CDR1 MNHEY and CDR2 SVGAGI come from the germline V gene. This CDR3 region has 14 residues. CDR3 region: CASRRQGSNQPQHF. Written as DNA, the CDR3 is TGTGCCAGCAGGAGACAGGGGAGCAATCAGCCCCAGCATTTT.

This clone has just a few counts. The chain has TRBV28 and TRBJ2-1; maybe TRBD2 (5 bases). Germline V gene data show CDR1 as MDHEN and CDR2 as SYDVKM. V was trimmed by 4 bases and J by 8 bases, leaving 21 bases between them. The CDR3 sequence is 16 residues long. CDR3 bases: TGTGCCAGCAGTTCCCCCTCGGACTCCGAGTGGTATGAGCAGTTCTTC. Its protein product is CASSSPSDSEWYEQFF.

This clone was counted a single time. The CDR3 carries no conserved terminal phenylalanine or tryptophan, so it likely arises from a read error. The chain recombines TRBV30 with TRBJ1-1; the D gene is possibly TRBD1 (6 bases). The CDR3 loop spans 15 amino acids. Germline V gives CDR1 GTSNPN, CDR2 SVGIG (reference sequence). V was pared by 0 bases and J by 2 bases, with 13 bases between. The CDR3 loop is CAWSVLAQGNTEAFL. The CDR3, as DNA: TGTGCCTGGAGTGTACTGGCACAGGGTAACACTGAAGCTTTCCTT.

J is TRBJ2-1 and V is TRBV7-6; TRBD1 is a possible D gene (8 bases). Trimming took 5 bases from V and 4 from J, leaving 24 bases between them. This CDR3 contains 18 residues. Germline V gene data show CDR1 as SGHVS and CDR2 as FNYEAQ. The CDR3 bases are TGTGCCAGCAGCGGCCGGGGGGTCGGGACAGGCCGATACAATGAGCAGTTCTTC. Its translation is CASSGRGVGTGRYNEQFF.

This chain joins TRBV27 and TRBJ2-1; 13 bases line up with TRBD2. The CDR3 has 16 amino acids. V lost 4 bases to trimming and J lost 6 bases; unmatched junction nucleotides: 6. The V gene's germline CDR1 is MNHEY and CDR2 SMNVEV (reference sequence). The CDR3 loop is CASSSSLAGGLNEQFF. CDR3 DNA sequence: TGTGCCAGCAGTTCCTCACTAGCGGGAGGGCTCAATGAGCAGTTCTTC.

The CDR3 here is CASSRFSVGQPSGGGYTF. The CDR3 bases are TGCGCCAGCAGCCGATTTTCCGTAGGACAGCCCTCGGGAGGTGGCTACACCTTC. The rearrangement links TRBV5-1 to TRBJ1-2, with D perhaps TRBD1 (6 bases). CDR1 and CDR2 (germline): SGHRS, YFSETQ. The CDR3 runs 18 residues. V was trimmed by 4 bases and J by 7 bases, leaving 29 bases between them. The variable domain in full, with the rest retrieved from reference TRBV5-1 and TRBJ1-2, is KAGVTQTPRYLIKTRGQQVTLSCSPISGHRSVSWYQQTPGQGLQFLFEYFSETQRNKGNFPGRFSGRQFSNSRSEMNVSTLELGDSALYLCASSRFSVGQPSGGGYTFGSGTRLTVV.

This clone was recorded once. V and J are TRBV10-3 and TRBJ2-3; 9 bases fit TRBD1. Germline values: CDR1 ENHRY, CDR2 SYGVKD. The CDR3 consists of 17 residues. With V trimmed by 10 bases and J by 1 base, 15 bases remained unmatched. The CDR3 loop reads CATSISGRDRGTDTQYF. CDR3 nucleotide sequence: TGTGCCACCTCAATTTCCGGCCGGGACAGGGGCACAGATACGCAGTATTTT.

This chain uses TRBV25-1 with TRBJ2-5; possibly TRBD2 for D (5 bases). The CDR3 is made up of 16 amino acids. V lost 2 bases to trimming and J lost 4 bases, with 17 bases between them. Germline CDR1 MGHDK, CDR2 SYGVNS. CDR3 region: CASSEVPLAGRETQYF. The DNA for the CDR3 is TGTGCCAGCAGTGAAGTCCCGCTAGCCGGGCGAGAGACCCAGTACTTC. Based on the CDR3 plus reference TRBV25-1 and TRBJ2-5, the full variable domain is EADIYQTPRYLVIGTGKKITLECSQTMGHDKMYWYQQDPGMELHLIHYSYGVNSTEKGDLSSESTVSRIRTEHFPLTLESARPSHTSQYLCASSEVPLAGRETQYFGPGTRLLVL.

This chain links TRBV13 with TRBJ2-5; 10 nucleotides align to TRBD2. Gene TRBJ2-7 matches the end of the DNA better, so the J call may be wrong. The CDR3 extends over 14 amino acids. CDR1 PRHDT and CDR2 FYEKMQ come from the germline V gene (reference sequence). The CDR3 loop reads CASQLAGLSYEQYF. The CDR3, as DNA: TGTGCCAGCCAACTAGCGGGGCTCTCCTACGAGCAGTACTTC.